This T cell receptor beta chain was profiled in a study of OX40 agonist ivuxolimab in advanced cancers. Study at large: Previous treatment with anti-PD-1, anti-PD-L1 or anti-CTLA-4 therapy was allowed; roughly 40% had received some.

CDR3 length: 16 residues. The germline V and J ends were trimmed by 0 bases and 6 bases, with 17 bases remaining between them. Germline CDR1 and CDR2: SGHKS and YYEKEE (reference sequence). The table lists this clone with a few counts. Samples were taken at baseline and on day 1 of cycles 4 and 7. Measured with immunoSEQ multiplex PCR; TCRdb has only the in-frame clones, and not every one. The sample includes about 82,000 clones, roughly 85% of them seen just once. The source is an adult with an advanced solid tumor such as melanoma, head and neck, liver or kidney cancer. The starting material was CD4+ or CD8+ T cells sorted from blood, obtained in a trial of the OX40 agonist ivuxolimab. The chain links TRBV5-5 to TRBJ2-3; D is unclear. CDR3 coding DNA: TGTGCCAGCAGCTTGGGGGTAGCTCGGGCAAGCGATACGCAGTATTTT. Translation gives CASSLGVARASDTQYF.